This TCR beta chain is from a study of CD8 T cells in ankylosing spondylitis. Quantitative molecular-barcoded 5'-RACE generated the TCR beta libraries. One entry per CDR3 protein results from TCRdb running MiXCR on the 5' RACE reads. This table has around 250,000 distinct CDR3 sequences, about 10% appearing once. V lost 1 base, J lost 3 bases, and 6 bases lay in between. In germline, CDR1 is LNHNV, CDR2 YYDKDF (reference sequence). The CDR3 covers 13 residues. This clonotype came up many times. This rearrangement joins TRBV15 to TRBJ1-1; the D is unclear. The sequenced sample consisted of blood, either unsorted or a sorted T cell fraction (not recorded which). This receptor was identified in a male donor with ankylosing spondylitis or in good health (not recorded which). The CDR3 loop reads CATSRAEHTEAFF. CDR3 nucleotide sequence: TGTGCCACCAGCAGAGCGGAGCACACTGAAGCTTTCTTT.